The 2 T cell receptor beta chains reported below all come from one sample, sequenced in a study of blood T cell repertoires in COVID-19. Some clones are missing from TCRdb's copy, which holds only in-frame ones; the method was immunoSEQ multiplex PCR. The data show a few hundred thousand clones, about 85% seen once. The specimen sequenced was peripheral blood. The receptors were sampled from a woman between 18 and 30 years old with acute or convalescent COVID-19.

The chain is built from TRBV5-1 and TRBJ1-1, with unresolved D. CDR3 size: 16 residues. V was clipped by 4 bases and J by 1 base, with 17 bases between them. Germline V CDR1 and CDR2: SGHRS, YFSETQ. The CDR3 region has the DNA TGCGCCAGCAGCCCCCTTGATGGCCGGGGGAACACTGAAGCTTTCTTT. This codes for CASSPLDGRGNTEAFF.

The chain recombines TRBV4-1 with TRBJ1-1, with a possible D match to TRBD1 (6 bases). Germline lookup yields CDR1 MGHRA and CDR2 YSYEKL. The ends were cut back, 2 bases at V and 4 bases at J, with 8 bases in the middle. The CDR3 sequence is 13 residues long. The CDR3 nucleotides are TGCGCCAGCAGCCAAAGGGGGATCACTGAAGCTTTCTTT. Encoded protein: CASSQRGITEAFF.